These 9 T cell receptor beta chains share one sample of origin, sequenced in a study of blood T cell repertoires in COVID-19. Libraries were prepared by immunoSEQ multiplex PCR; TCRdb keeps only in-frame clonotypes and omits some of them. The repertoire holds roughly 250,000 clones, 86% seen once, with around 10% in the top ten. The sequenced material came from peripheral blood. Every receptor here comes from a middle-aged man who had recovered from COVID-19.

This clone showed up just once. The chain couples TRBV6-5 to TRBJ2-2; maybe TRBD1 (6 bases). CDR3 length equals 15 residues. V lost 6 bases and J lost 2, with 13 bases in between. Germline V gene sequence: CDR1 MNHEY, CDR2 SVGAGI. The CDR3 here is CASRKTGTNTGELFF. For the CDR3, the DNA is TGTGCCAGCAGAAAAACCGGGACAAACACCGGGGAGCTGTTTTTT.

The chain couples TRBV12-2 to TRBJ2-5; TRBD2 reflects the table's D call only, with no check against the DNA. TRBV12-2 is designated a pseudogene. This CDR3 is 17 amino acids long. The CDR3 spells CRSGGPRSPKYQETQYF. The CDR3 DNA follows: TGCAGGTCGGGAGGGCCGAGGTCTCCCAAGTACCAAGAGACCCAGTACTTC.

The V gene is TRBV2, the J gene TRBJ2-3; D call uncertain. Germline values: CDR1 SNHLY, CDR2 FYNNEI. The V end was cut by 9 bases, the J end by 1 base, with 11 bases between. The CDR3 has 13 amino acids. CDR3 nucleotide sequence: TGTGCCAGGGGCCGGATTGGCACAGATACGCAGTATTTT. This gives the protein CARGRIGTDTQYF.

The V call is TRBV7-2, the J call TRBJ2-7; 7 bases fit TRBD1. The germline V gene encodes CDR1 SGHTA and CDR2 FQGNSA. This CDR3 has 11 residues. With V trimmed by 8 bases and J by 7 bases, 5 bases remained unmatched. The CDR3 loop is CASRQGVEQYF. CDR3 DNA sequence: TGTGCCAGCCGACAGGGCGTAGAGCAGTACTTC.

This chain joins TRBV5-5 and TRBJ2-3; 7 nucleotides agree with TRBD2. Germline-derived CDR1 and CDR2 are SGHKS and YYEKEE (reference sequence). V lost 0 bases to trimming and J lost 4 bases; unmatched junction nucleotides: 11. The CDR3 totals 17 residues. CDR3 sequence (DNA): TGTGCCAGCAGCTTGGCCTGGGGCGGGAGAATTCCAGATACGCAGTATTTT. Translating gives CASSLAWGGRIPDTQYF.

This sequence joins TRBV19 and TRBJ2-5, with 9 bases matching TRBD2. Germline V CDR1 and CDR2: LNHDA, SQIVND (reference sequence). V lost 7 bases, J lost 2 bases, and 8 bases stayed unmatched. The CDR3 length is 15 residues. The CDR3 nucleotides read TGTGCCAGTATAAAGAGGCTAGCGGGACAAGAGACCCAGTACTTC. Residues: CASIKRLAGQETQYF. The whole variable domain, filled in from reference TRBV19 and TRBJ2-5, reads DGGITQSPKYLFRKEGQNVTLSCEQNLNHDAMYWYRQDPGQGLRLIYYSQIVNDFQKGDIAEGYSVSREKKESFPLTVTSAQKNPTAFYLCASIKRLAGQETQYFGPGTRLLVL.

Points on this clone: Different DNA sequences within this sample yield the same CDR3. The chain has TRBV5-6 and TRBJ2-7; weak D call: TRBD2 (6 bases). The CDR3 runs to 14 residues. Germline assignment: CDR1 SGHDT and CDR2 YYEEEE. Trimming took off 2 bases at V and 2 bases at J, with 11 bases between the two ends. Here the CDR3 reads CASSFPGLAYEQYF. The CDR3 DNA follows: TGTGCCAGCAGCTTCCCGGGACTGGCCTACGAGCAGTACTTC.

J is TRBJ1-2 and V is TRBV27; 12 positions match TRBD1. Germline lookup yields CDR1 MNHEY and CDR2 SMNVEV (reference sequence). V lost 5 bases to trimming and J lost 6 bases; unmatched junction nucleotides: 10. The CDR3 has 16 residues. CDR3 in amino acids: CASSAGQGAREDGYTF. In nucleotides, the CDR3 is TGTGCCAGCAGTGCGGGACAGGGGGCTCGAGAGGATGGCTACACCTTC.

This chain links TRBV30 with TRBJ2-5; D uncertain. V lost 4 bases and J 5 bases, leaving 11 bases between the germline ends. The length of the CDR3 is 12 residues. Germline lookup yields CDR1 GTSNPN and CDR2 SVGIG (reference sequence). CDR3 protein: CAWTVLTETQYF. The CDR3 region has the DNA TGTGCCTGGACAGTTCTTACGGAGACCCAGTACTTC.